The 28 T cell receptor beta chains in this list originate from one sample, sequenced in a study of regulatory T cells in long-lasting Graves disease (dated by TCRdb to about 2021). Libraries were built with multiplex PCR. The sequencer was an Illumina HiSeq 4000. CDR3 regions were amplified by Arm-PCR with iRepertoire HTBI primers to construct TCR beta libraries. Clones were called with MiXCR by TCRdb after fastp trimmed the public reads at Q25, and only in-frame beta chains were retained. CDR3 protein duplicates are merged, each entry listing the most common genes and DNA. The sample data list around 460,000 distinct CDR3 sequences, and about 15% of these were observed just once. Approximately 17% of the sample is taken by the ten largest. The sample's time point, from its label and the paper: newly diagnosed GD, antithyroid drugs for less than 3 months. RNA was extracted from PBMCs in TRIzol for both TCR sequencing and RNA sequencing.

These records were also assigned to another study, of T cells in Graves' hyperthyroidism and ophthalmopathy.

The sample in question was peripheral blood mononuclear cells (PBMCs), obtained at new diagnosis, from a patient treated with antithyroid drugs. The source of these receptors is a woman in her 50s with Graves disease. Donor details come from another sample of the same person, matched by shared clones.

This clonotype was detected many times. The J gene is TRBJ1-2, the V gene TRBV24-1; 8 bases line up with TRBD1. The CDR3 has 15 residues. With V trimmed by 4 bases and J by 6 bases, 9 bases remained unmatched. CDR1 KGHDR and CDR2 SFDVKD come from the germline V gene. CDR3 loop: CATSERGQGGHGYTF. DNA of the CDR3: TGTGCCACCAGTGAACGTGGACAGGGAGGACATGGCTACACCTTC.

This clonotype was seen ten or more times. The V and J genes are TRBV28 and TRBJ1-2; 9 bases map to TRBD1. In germline, CDR1 is MDHEN, CDR2 SYDVKM. J was trimmed by 8 bases and V by 3 bases; bases with no gene match: 7. The CDR3 is 14 residues long. The CDR3 loop is CASSFGNRGRGYTF. The CDR3 nucleotides read TGTGCCAGCAGTTTCGGGAACAGGGGGCGAGGCTACACCTTC.

This clonotype was observed a few times. The chain employs TRBV28 and TRBJ1-5; no definite D call. Trimming shortened V by 6 bases and J by 5 bases, and 17 bases separated the two germline ends. Germline V CDR1 and CDR2: MDHEN, SYDVKM. The CDR3 is 15 amino acids. In DNA, the CDR3 is TGTGCCAGCAGCCCCCGAGATCGTCGATATCAGCCCCAGCATTTT. Translating it yields CASSPRDRRYQPQHF.

There are many counts of this clonotype. V gene TRBV28 combines with J gene TRBJ2-5, with 10 bases aligning to TRBD1. Germline V gene lookup returns CDR1 MDHEN and CDR2 SYDVKM. The length of the CDR3 is 15 residues. Trimming at V came to 1 base and at J to 5 bases, leaving 4 bases not matched to a gene. In nucleotides, the CDR3 is TGTGCCAGCAGTTTATTGACAGGGGGCGTGGAGACCCAGTACTTC. This codes for CASSLLTGGVETQYF.

The gene calls are TRBV27 and TRBJ2-7, with D hard to call. The CDR3 spans 15 residues. The V end was cut by 4 bases, the J end by 1 base, with 14 bases between. Per germline, CDR1 MNHEY and CDR2 SMNVEV (reference sequence). The CDR3 coding sequence is TGTGCCAGCAGTTCCTGGGGTACAAGATCCTACGAGCAGTACTTC. This translates into CASSSWGTRSYEQYF.

In this sample, this clonotype turned up a few times. The chain combines TRBV9 with TRBJ2-6; possible D gene TRBD1, 6 bases. V shed 3 bases and J shed 2 bases, with 15 bases lying between them. The CDR3 has 17 residues. Germline V gene lookup returns CDR1 SGDLS and CDR2 YYNGEE. CDR3 protein: CASSGTGSYAGANVLTF. CDR3 in DNA: TGTGCCAGCAGCGGAACAGGGAGTTACGCTGGGGCCAACGTCCTGACTTTC.

There are a few counts of this clonotype. The chain links TRBV5-1 to TRBJ2-2; D not certain. V was clipped by 4 bases and J by 8 bases, with 18 bases between them. CDR1 SGHRS and CDR2 YFSETQ come from the germline V gene. The CDR3 covers 15 residues. The CDR3 bases are TGCGCCAGCAGCGCTCGCGGCAGGATCCAAGGGGAGCTGTTTTTT. Its protein is CASSARGRIQGELFF.

This clonotype has more than one count but fewer than ten. The CDR3 DNA reads as TGTGCCTGGAGTGGCCCGATGGCTAGCGGGAGGGCCTTGGATGAGCAGTTCTTC. Amino acid sequence: CAWSGPMASGRALDEQFF. The chain employs TRBV30 and TRBJ2-1; 12 positions match TRBD2. The length of the CDR3 is 18 residues. V lost 1 base to trimming and J lost 8 bases; unmatched junction nucleotides: 15. CDR1 and CDR2 from the germline V gene are GTSNPN and SVGIG (reference sequence).

This clonotype was seen only a few times. The CDR3 sequence: CAISEAGEQYF. CDR3 nucleotides: TGTGCCATCAGTGAGGCGGGGGAGCAGTACTTC. This rearrangement joins TRBV10-3 to TRBJ2-7; TRBD2 might be the D (6 bases). Germline CDR1 and CDR2: ENHRY and SYGVKD. This CDR3 contains 11 residues. With 2 bases removed from V and 7 bases from J, the gap between germline ends came to 6 bases.

This clonotype was recorded many times. The genes are TRBV11-2 and TRBJ2-1; 7 bases are a match to TRBD2. CDR1 and CDR2 (germline): SGHAT, FQNNGV. J lost 7 bases, V lost 1 base, and 7 bases had no gene match. This CDR3 has 15 amino acids. Here the CDR3 reads CASSLVRGSRNEQFF. The CDR3 coding sequence is TGTGCCAGCAGCTTAGTACGCGGGAGTCGGAATGAGCAGTTCTTC.

This clonotype was recorded many times. The chain recombines TRBV2 with TRBJ1-5; 8 bases align to TRBD1. The trim removed 8 bases at V and 1 base at J, leaving 4 bases unmatched. The CDR3 consists of 14 residues. CDR1 and CDR2 (germline): SNHLY, FYNNEI. CDR3 nucleotides: TGTGCCAGCCAGGGGGCTCGGAGCAATCAGCCCCAGCATTTT. Protein: CASQGARSNQPQHF.

The sample holds many counts of this clonotype. The chain is built from TRBV29-1 and TRBJ2-3; tentatively, D is TRBD1 or TRBD2 (5 bases each). Per germline, CDR1 SQVTM and CDR2 ANQGSEA. Deletions cut 5 bases from V and 0 bases from J, with 12 bases between. The CDR3 runs 14 residues. The DNA of the CDR3 is TGCAGCGTTTTACCGGGGCCGAGCACAGATACGCAGTATTTT. This gives the protein CSVLPGPSTDTQYF.

Only a few counts were recorded for this clonotype. V is TRBV7-3 and J is TRBJ2-3; 11 bases line up with TRBD2. Germline values: CDR1 SGHTA, CDR2 FQGTGA. There are 16 residues in the CDR3. V gave up 1 base and J gave up 6 bases; unmatched junction bases: 6. The CDR3 is CASSLMVAGGADTQYF. CDR3 nucleotides: TGTGCCAGCAGCTTAATGGTAGCGGGAGGGGCCGATACGCAGTATTTT.

This clonotype was observed at least ten times. This chain joins TRBV24-1 and TRBJ2-1; 9 bases line up with TRBD1. V lost 3 bases to trimming and J lost 4 bases; unmatched junction nucleotides: 12. CDR1 and CDR2 from the germline V gene are KGHDR and SFDVKD. This CDR3 is 18 amino acids long. CDR3 region: CATSDPVIRQGGYNEQFF. The CDR3 nucleotides are TGTGCCACCAGTGATCCAGTTATAAGACAGGGGGGTTACAATGAGCAGTTCTTC.

This clonotype has ten or more counts. The chain employs TRBV30 and TRBJ2-3; no clear D gene. The V gene lost 3 bases and the J gene lost 0 bases, with 4 bases spanning the gap. This CDR3 has 12 residues. The germline gives CDR1 GTSNPN, CDR2 SVGIG (reference sequence). The CDR3 here is CAWRESTDTQYF. The CDR3 DNA sequence: TGTGCCTGGAGGGAAAGCACAGATACGCAGTATTTT. Variable domain in full (rest from reference TRBV30 and TRBJ2-3): SQTIHQWPATLVQPVGSPLSLECTVEGTSNPNLYWYRQAAGRGLQLLFYSVGIGQISSEVPQNLSASRPQDRQFILSSKKLLLSDSGFYLCAWRESTDTQYFGPGTRLTVL.

Ten or more counts support this clonotype. The chain links TRBV12-3 or TRBV12-4 to TRBJ1-5; TRBD1 aligns across 7 bases. The CDR3 runs to 14 residues. Losses at the gene ends were 4 bases for V and 7 bases for J; bases not matched to a gene: 7. For the CDR3, the DNA is TGTGCCAGCAGTTCGGTTAACAGGGGCCAGCCCCAGCATTTT. It specifies CASSSVNRGQPQHF.

This clonotype came up many times. The chain employs TRBV5-1 and TRBJ2-1; D might be TRBD1 (5 bases). Trimming took off 0 bases at V and 6 bases at J, with 13 bases between the two ends. This CDR3 spans 15 amino acids. CDR1 is SGHRS and CDR2 is YFSETQ in the germline V gene. The CDR3 DNA is TGCGCCAGCAGCTTGGGGGGCAGCGCTTCCAATGAGCAGTTCTTC. Translated: CASSLGGSASNEQFF.

This clonotype occurred many times. This sequence joins TRBV18 and TRBJ1-3, with D uncertain. V was trimmed by 2 bases and J by 3 bases, leaving 8 bases between them. Germline V gives CDR1 KGHSH, CDR2 LQKENI. This CDR3 is built from 14 residues. The CDR3 sequence is CASSPDGSGNTIYF. CDR3 DNA: TGTGCCAGCTCACCAGACGGGAGTGGAAACACCATATATTTT. The whole variable domain, remainder taken from reference TRBV18 and TRBJ1-3, is NAGVMQNPRHLVRRRGQEARLRCSPMKGHSHVYWYRQLPEEGLKFMVYLQKENIIDESGMPKERFSAEFPKEGPSILRIQQVVRGDSAAYFCASSPDGSGNTIYFGEGSWLTVV.

In nucleotides, the CDR3 is TGTGCCAGCAGCTTAGGCACTAGCGGGATTAGGGGTGAGCAGTATTTT. It codes for CASSLGTSGIRGEQYF. The chain links TRBV7-3 to TRBJ2-3, with 10 bases aligning to TRBD2. CDR1 and CDR2 from the germline V gene are SGHTA and FQGTGA. Trimming took 2 bases from V and 11 from J; bases not matched to a gene: 13. This CDR3 is 16 amino acids long. The whole variable domain, filled in from reference TRBV7-3 and TRBJ2-3, reads GAGVSQTPSNKVTEKGKYVELRCDPISGHTALYWYRQSLGQGPEFLIYFQGTGAADDSGLPNDRFFAVRPEGSVSTLKIQRTERGDSAVYLCASSLGTSGIRGEQYFGPGTRLTVL.

This clonotype came up many times. The chain's CDR3 is CASSERAGGGSPLHF. CDR3 sequence (DNA): TGTGCCAGCAGTGAACGGGCAGGGGGCGGTTCACCCCTCCACTTT. The chain is built from TRBV2 and TRBJ1-6; 8 nucleotides agree with TRBD1. Germline V gene sequence: CDR1 SNHLY, CDR2 FYNNEI. The V and J ends lost 2 bases and 9 bases, in that order; junction bases with no gene match: 6. CDR3 length: 15 amino acids.

This clonotype turned up a few times. V usage is TRBV28 and J usage is TRBJ2-5; D is perhaps TRBD1 or TRBD2 (5 bases each). The CDR3 has 14 amino acids. V lost 4 bases and J 5 bases, leaving 14 bases between the germline ends. The germline V gene encodes CDR1 MDHEN and CDR2 SYDVKM. The CDR3 here is CASSSGTVDETQYF. The CDR3, as DNA: TGTGCCAGCAGTTCCGGGACGGTGGATGAGACCCAGTACTTC.

CDR3 region: CASSVGGMNTEAFF. The CDR3 bases are TGTGCCAGCAGCGTAGGTGGGATGAACACTGAAGCTTTCTTT. The V call is TRBV9, the J call TRBJ1-1; no clear D. This CDR3 comprises 14 residues. V gave up 0 bases and J gave up 0 bases, with 6 bases separating them. Germline-derived CDR1 and CDR2 are SGDLS and YYNGEE.

This rearrangement joins TRBV5-1 to TRBJ2-4, with 14 bases fitting TRBD2. Germline CDR1 and CDR2: SGHRS and YFSETQ. V dropped 6 bases and J dropped 12; count of bases not matched to a gene: 11. CDR3 length equals 15 residues. This CDR3 is CASTSPTSGGGTQYF. The CDR3 region has the DNA TGCGCCAGCACCTCCCCGACTAGCGGGGGGGGGACTCAGTACTTC.

This clonotype turned up a few times. The chain links TRBV4-1 to TRBJ2-2; D uncertain. With 4 bases removed from V and 5 bases from J, the gap between germline ends came to 8 bases. CDR1 is MGHRA, CDR2 YSYEKL, per germline. This CDR3 comprises 13 residues. CDR3 protein: CASSLPCTGELFF. The CDR3 nucleotides are TGCGCCAGCAGCCTACCTTGTACCGGGGAGCTGTTTTTT.

This clonotype was recorded a few times. J is TRBJ2-1 and V is TRBV5-1; perhaps D is TRBD1 or TRBD2 (6 bases each). CDR1 and CDR2 from the germline V gene are SGHRS and YFSETQ. Trimming shortened V by 4 bases and J by 1 base, and 18 bases separated the two germline ends. The CDR3 covers 17 residues. DNA of the CDR3: TGCGCCAGCAGCCCATCGAGGGGGGCTAATTCCTACAATGAGCAGTTCTTC. It yields the protein CASSPSRGANSYNEQFF.

The sample holds many counts of this clonotype. Here the CDR3 DNA reads TGTGCCAGCAGCGTAGCTGGAGACAACACTGAAGCTTTCTTT. This gives the protein CASSVAGDNTEAFF. The V call is TRBV9, the J call TRBJ1-1; D is ambiguous. Germline V gene data show CDR1 as SGDLS and CDR2 as YYNGEE. CDR3 length: 14 amino acids. Trimming took 0 bases from V and 2 from J, leaving 8 bases between them.

At least ten counts were recorded for this clonotype. CDR3 region: CASRPGGGNEQFF. The CDR3 nucleotides read TGTGCCAGCAGACCAGGGGGGGGCAATGAGCAGTTCTTC. This sequence joins TRBV28 and TRBJ2-1; tentatively, D is TRBD1 or TRBD2 (7 bases each). Trimming left V 6 bases short and J 6 bases short, with 12 bases between. Germline V lookup: CDR1 MDHEN, CDR2 SYDVKM. CDR3 length: 13 residues.

This sequence joins TRBV11-2 and TRBJ2-2; a possible D gene is TRBD2 (6 bases). The CDR3 spans 19 residues. Trimming took 0 bases from V and 1 from J, leaving 18 bases between them. Germline V gives CDR1 SGHAT, CDR2 FQNNGV. This chain's CDR3 is CASSLDLGDPRENTGELFF. In DNA, the CDR3 is TGTGCCAGCAGCTTAGATCTCGGGGACCCGCGGGAGAACACCGGGGAGCTGTTTTTT.